This TCR beta chain was retrieved from a study of blood T cells in healthy people across ages. Germline CDR1 KGHDR, CDR2 SFDVKD. Deletions cut 3 bases from V and 2 bases from J, with 16 bases between. This CDR3 comprises 17 residues. A sample-barcoded 5' primer and a J-beta primer mix were used in a second PCR of roughly 7 to 11 cycles. Each cDNA was tagged by a template-switch adaptor containing 12 random nucleotides. TCRdb called the 5' RACE reads again in MiXCR, with one record for every CDR3 protein. The sample records hundreds of thousands of distinct CDR3 sequences, roughly 49% being singletons.

This sequence joins TRBV24-1 and TRBJ2-1; D ambiguous. This clonotype was sampled from an older woman in good health. Sequencing was carried out using blood. CDR3 in amino acids: CATSDPTPQNPYNEQFF. The CDR3 DNA follows: TGTGCCACCAGTGATCCAACCCCACAGAACCCCTACAATGAGCAGTTCTTC.